Listed below are T cell receptor beta chains from one sample, sequenced in a study of T-cell reconstitution after alpha-beta-depleted transplantation in children. Via MiXCR, TCRdb re-called the PCR reads, giving one row per CDR3 protein. The sample has approximately 630,000 distinct CDR3 sequences, about 12% seen once. The specimen comprised PBMCs, sampled before TCRalphabeta/CD19-depleted stem cell transplant. The source is a girl aged 2 to 9 with congenital amegakaryocytic thrombocytopenia, due to receive a stem cell transplant. The CDR3 runs from the conserved cysteine through the conserved F or W. The D gene is left open where the match is weak. Only part of the rows carry a size: once, few, many, or a class if the clone is expanded.

d_gene: NA; abundance: few; v_gene: TRBV3-1; j_gene: TRBJ1-1; CDR3aa: CASSLGTGYTEAFF; CDR3nt: TGTGCCAGCAGCCTGGGGACTGGGTACACTGAAGCTTTCTTT
d_gene: NA; abundance: many; v_gene: TRBV29-1; j_gene: TRBJ2-1; CDR3aa: CSVVSGRSSYNEQFF; CDR3nt: TGCAGCGTTGTTAGCGGAAGGAGCTCCTACAATGAGCAGTTCTTC
d_gene: NA; abundance: few; v_gene: TRBV7-6; j_gene: TRBJ1-5; CDR3aa: CASSPNGGNSQPQHF; CDR3nt: TGTGCCAGCAGCCCAAACGGAGGGAACTCTCAGCCCCAGCATTTT
d_gene: TRBD1; abundance: many; v_gene: TRBV5-1; j_gene: TRBJ1-2; CDR3aa: CASSSQQTGLRDGYTF; CDR3nt: TGCGCCAGCAGCTCGCAGCAGACAGGGCTTCGAGATGGCTACACCTTC
d_gene: TRBD1; abundance: many; v_gene: TRBV18; j_gene: TRBJ2-5; CDR3aa: CASSPPTGVQETQYF; CDR3nt: TGTGCCAGCTCACCACCGACAGGGGTTCAAGAGACCCAGTACTTC
d_gene: NA; abundance: few; v_gene: TRBV29-1; j_gene: TRBJ2-3; CDR3aa: CSVGGTLTDTQYF; CDR3nt: TGCAGCGTTGGAGGGACACTAACAGATACGCAGTATTTT
d_gene: TRBD1; abundance: many; v_gene: TRBV10-3; j_gene: TRBJ2-7; CDR3aa: CAVRDSEREQYF; CDR3nt: TGTGCCGTTCGGGACAGCGAGCGAGAGCAGTACTTC
d_gene: TRBD2; abundance: many; v_gene: TRBV5-1; j_gene: TRBJ2-1; CDR3aa: CASSLVLAGVPEQFF; CDR3nt: TGCGCCAGCAGCTTGGTTCTAGCGGGAGTTCCTGAGCAGTTCTTC
d_gene: NA; abundance: many; v_gene: TRBV7-9; j_gene: TRBJ2-7; CDR3aa: CASSLSHSYEQYF; CDR3nt: TGTGCCAGCAGCCTCAGTCATTCCTACGAGCAGTACTTC
d_gene: TRBD2; abundance: few; v_gene: TRBV5-1; j_gene: TRBJ2-5; CDR3aa: CASSFGLAGPQETQYF; CDR3nt: TGCGCCAGCAGCTTTGGACTAGCGGGCCCTCAAGAGACCCAGTACTTC
d_gene: NA; abundance: many; v_gene: TRBV7-9; j_gene: TRBJ2-3; CDR3aa: CASGLARESDTQYF; CDR3nt: TGTGCCAGCGGCCTAGCTCGGGAGTCAGATACGCAGTATTTT
d_gene: NA; abundance: few; v_gene: TRBV5-1; j_gene: TRBJ2-1; CDR3aa: CASSLEAPESNEQFF; CDR3nt: TGCGCCAGCAGCTTGGAAGCGCCTGAGAGCAATGAGCAGTTCTTC
d_gene: NA; abundance: many; v_gene: TRBV20-1; j_gene: TRBJ2-7; CDR3aa: CSARMSGYEQYF; CDR3nt: TGCAGTGCTAGGATGTCCGGCTACGAGCAGTACTTC
d_gene: NA; abundance: many; v_gene: TRBV4-1; j_gene: TRBJ2-7; CDR3aa: CASSQVSGGYYEQYF; CDR3nt: TGCGCCAGCAGCCAAGTGTCAGGGGGGTACTACGAGCAGTACTTC
d_gene: NA; abundance: many; v_gene: TRBV7-8; j_gene: TRBJ2-1; CDR3aa: CASSLVYLVSTVYNEQFF; CDR3nt: TGTGCCAGCAGCTTAGTTTATCTAGTCAGCACGGTTTACAATGAGCAGTTCTTC
d_gene: TRBD2; abundance: NA; v_gene: TRBV20-1; j_gene: TRBJ2-1; CDR3aa: CSNIGLEGVDEQFF; CDR3nt: TGCAGTAATATAGGACTAGAGGGAGTGGATGAGCAGTTCTTC
d_gene: NA; abundance: many; v_gene: TRBV28; j_gene: TRBJ2-3; CDR3aa: CASDWLDTQYF; CDR3nt: TGTGCCAGTGATTGGCTGGATACGCAGTATTTT
d_gene: NA; abundance: many; v_gene: TRBV5-6; j_gene: TRBJ2-1; CDR3aa: CASSSFEAQGSSYNEQFF; CDR3nt: TGTGCCAGCAGCTCCTTCGAGGCGCAGGGTAGCTCCTACAATGAGCAGTTCTTC
d_gene: NA; abundance: many; v_gene: TRBV6-2/TRBV6-3; j_gene: TRBJ2-5; CDR3aa: CASTSLETQYF; CDR3nt: TGTGCCAGCACCTCCCTGGAGACCCAGTACTTC
d_gene: NA; abundance: few; v_gene: TRBV4-1; j_gene: TRBJ2-2; CDR3aa: CASSQDFGGRELFF; CDR3nt: TGCGCCAGCAGCCAAGACTTTGGGGGCCGGGAGCTGTTTTTT
d_gene: TRBD1; abundance: NA; v_gene: TRBV2; j_gene: TRBJ2-4; CDR3aa: CASRDRGRELAKNIQYF; CDR3nt: TGTGCCAGCAGGGACAGGGGACGGGAGTTGGCCAAAAACATTCAGTACTTC
d_gene: TRBD2; abundance: many; v_gene: TRBV9; j_gene: TRBJ2-1; CDR3aa: CASSVEGLAVYNEQFF; CDR3nt: TGTGCCAGCAGCGTTGAGGGACTAGCGGTTTACAATGAGCAGTTCTTC
d_gene: NA; abundance: NA; v_gene: TRBV20-1; j_gene: TRBJ2-1; CDR3aa: CSARLDVNEQFF; CDR3nt: TGCAGTGCCCGACTGGACGTCAATGAGCAGTTCTTC
d_gene: NA; abundance: few; v_gene: TRBV4-1; j_gene: TRBJ2-1; CDR3aa: CASSQRPSLQFF; CDR3nt: TGCGCCAGCAGCCAAAGACCTTCACTGCAGTTCTTC
d_gene: NA; abundance: NA; v_gene: TRBV20-1; j_gene: TRBJ1-2; CDR3aa: CSASRVLQYGYTF; CDR3nt: TGCAGTGCTAGCCGGGTGCTTCAATATGGCTACACCTTC
d_gene: TRBD2; abundance: few; v_gene: TRBV20-1; j_gene: TRBJ2-1; CDR3aa: CSARDGLGVVNEQFF; CDR3nt: TGCAGTGCTAGAGATGGACTAGGAGTAGTCAATGAGCAGTTCTTC